This TCR beta chain was retrieved from a study of blood T cell repertoires in COVID-19. About the research overall: Italy, Spain and the United States were the sources of the convalescent and acute COVID-19 samples. PBMCs, B-cell-depleted T cells, or T cells were the source of the cDNA or gDNA that made up the material.

Per the authors' pipeline: Amplified reference gene primers provided the basis for estimating nucleated cell counts. Data came from immunoSEQ multiplex PCR; TCRdb stores just in-frame clones and leaves some out. V, J and clone size derive from that table, while D and trimming were established from the DNA sequence. This sample has 200,000 to 300,000 clones, with nearly 85% found just once. Deletions cut 5 bases from V and 7 bases from J, with 21 bases between. This CDR3 has 16 residues. Germline-derived CDR1 and CDR2 are LNHDA and SQIVND (reference sequence). V gene TRBV19 combines with J gene TRBJ1-5, with a weak D call TRBD1 (5 bases). The sequence derives from a human donor in a cohort sampled during active COVID-19. Sequencing input: peripheral blood. The CDR3 here is CASSPGGRVVGQPQHF. CDR3 DNA sequence: TGTGCCAGTAGTCCCGGGGGGAGAGTGGTAGGACAGCCCCAGCATTTT.